The source of this T cell receptor (beta chain) is a study of blood T cells in healthy people across ages. Then a second PCR, running roughly 6 to 12 cycles, was carried out with a sample-barcoded 5' primer and a J-beta primer mix. TCRdb re-derived calls from the 5' RACE reads in MiXCR, one entry per CDR3 protein. Among about a million distinct CDR3 sequences listed, 35% to 40% were seen once. Every donor provided 8.5 to 10 milliliters of peripheral blood. Isolation per sample recovered at least 7 million PBMCs. V was clipped by 5 bases and J by 0 bases, with 5 bases between them. Germline-derived CDR1 and CDR2 are SGHTA and FQGTGA. The CDR3 spans 14 residues. This clonotype was recorded at least ten times.

The chain has TRBV7-3 and TRBJ2-6; D gene uncertain. The TCR sequence derives from a man between 18 and 29 years old in good health. The sequencing input was blood. CDR3 coding DNA: TGTGCCAGCAGCCATAGCTCTGGGGCCAACGTCCTGACTTTC. It is translated as CASSHSSGANVLTF.